The 15 T cell receptor beta chains below come from one sample, sequenced in a study of patients and donors after allogeneic stem cell transplantation. TCRdb itself ran the RT-PCR reads through MiXCR, one entry per CDR3 protein. Of roughly 880,000 distinct CDR3 sequences listed, roughly 18% are singletons. Sequenced sample: blood, either unsorted or a sorted T cell fraction (not recorded which). All receptors come from a human donor who was either an allogeneic HSCT recipient or a stem cell or donor lymphocyte infusion donor (not recorded which). It is not recorded whose cells these are; they may come from a transplant donor.

This rearrangement joins TRBV20-1 to TRBJ1-2, with TRBD1 matching 7 bases. Trimming removed 4 bases from V and 7 bases from J; junction bases left unmatched: 15. The CDR3 has 15 residues. Germline V gene lookup returns CDR1 DFQATT and CDR2 SNEGSKA (reference sequence). Here the CDR3 reads CSATPQGGGEVGYTF. CDR3 DNA: TGCAGTGCTACGCCCCAGGGGGGGGGCGAGGTTGGCTACACCTTC.

The chain joins TRBV30 to TRBJ1-6; D remains ambiguous. This CDR3 region has 11 residues. Looked up from germline, CDR1 is GTSNPN and CDR2 is SVGIG (reference sequence). V was cut by 8 bases and J by 8 bases, with 10 bases left in between. The CDR3 DNA reads TGTGCCGGCAATCTCGATTCACCCCTCCACTTT. Encoded protein: CAGNLDSPLHF.

This clonotype was seen only a few times. The V call is TRBV6-4, the J call TRBJ2-2; D gene uncertain. CDR3 length: 16 amino acids. Germline CDR1 is MRHNA and CDR2 is SNTAGT. Between the trimmed V and J ends, which lost 3 bases and 1 base, there was a span of 12 bases. The CDR3 sequence is CASSDRARMNTGELFF. CDR3 in DNA: TGTGCCAGCAGTGATAGGGCACGCATGAACACCGGGGAGCTGTTTTTT.

This clonotype was seen ten or more times. The V gene is TRBV6-5, the J gene TRBJ2-7; TRBD1 matches at 11 bases. Germline loops: CDR1 MNHEY, CDR2 SVGAGI. With V trimmed by 0 bases and J by 3 bases, 4 bases remained unmatched. The CDR3 is 16 amino acids. CDR3 region: CASSYSGTGGIYEQYF. DNA for the CDR3: TGTGCCAGCAGTTACTCAGGGACAGGGGGGATCTACGAGCAGTACTTC.

This chain joins TRBV24-1 and TRBJ2-2, with D uncertain. With 3 bases removed from V and 0 bases from J, the gap between germline ends came to 10 bases. The CDR3 runs 16 residues. CDR1 KGHDR and CDR2 SFDVKD come from the germline V gene. The CDR3 is CATSDQTPANTGELFF. CDR3 sequence (DNA): TGTGCCACCAGTGATCAAACGCCCGCGAACACCGGGGAGCTGTTTTTT.

The V call is TRBV12-3 or TRBV12-4, the J call TRBJ2-2, with D possibly being TRBD2 (5 bases). The CDR3 has 14 residues. Trimming took 5 bases from V and 4 from J, leaving 11 bases between them. CDR3 nucleotides: TGTGCCAGCAGTACCGGACTCGCCACCGGGGAGCTGTTTTTT. Protein product: CASSTGLATGELFF.

This chain uses TRBV5-6 with TRBJ2-2; 8 bases line up with TRBD2. The germline V gene encodes CDR1 SGHDT and CDR2 YYEEEE. The CDR3 has 16 amino acids. With 0 bases clipped from V and 4 bases from J, the junction kept 5 bases outside the gene matches. The CDR3 protein is CASSLAGGRITGELFF. In DNA, the CDR3 is TGTGCCAGCAGCTTGGCGGGCGGGAGGATCACCGGGGAGCTGTTTTTT.

V is TRBV20-1 and J is TRBJ2-7; D is uncertain. V lost 0 bases and J lost 3, with 9 bases in between. The CDR3 totals 13 residues. CDR1 DFQATT and CDR2 SNEGSKA come from the germline V gene (reference sequence). The CDR3 DNA sequence: TGCAGTGCTAGAGAATTGGCCGACTACGAGCAGTACTTC. Protein sequence: CSARELADYEQYF.

This clonotype was observed a few times. The CDR3 DNA follows: TGCGCCACGAGGACTGAGACGAACACCGGGGAGCTGTTTTTT. Encoded protein: CATRTETNTGELFF. The chain has TRBV5-1 and TRBJ2-2; maybe TRBD2 (5 bases). CDR3 length: 14 residues. The V end was cut by 9 bases, the J end by 0 bases, with 12 bases between. The germline V gene has CDR1 SGHRS and CDR2 YFSETQ.

The rearrangement links TRBV6-1 to TRBJ2-7, with 7 bases fitting TRBD2. V dropped 5 bases and J dropped 7; count of bases not matched to a gene: 14. Germline V gene sequence: CDR1 MNHNS, CDR2 SASEGT. The CDR3 is made up of 15 amino acids. In DNA, the CDR3 is TGTGCCAGCAGTACTCTAGCGGAACGGAGGTATGAGCAGTACTTC. Translation: CASSTLAERRYEQYF.

This clonotype has more than one count but fewer than ten. The V and J genes are TRBV24-1 and TRBJ1-2; D gene ambiguous. Between the trimmed V and J ends, which lost 0 bases and 8 bases, there was a span of 12 bases. The CDR3 spans 14 residues. CDR1 KGHDR and CDR2 SFDVKD come from the germline V gene. CDR3 coding DNA: TGTGCCACCAGTGATTTGCACACTGAATACGGCTACACCTTC. Translated, it gives CATSDLHTEYGYTF.

Only a few counts were recorded for this clonotype. The genes are TRBV15 and TRBJ2-5; D is perhaps TRBD1 or TRBD2 (6 bases each). V gave up 0 bases and J gave up 7 bases, with 21 bases separating them. The CDR3 spans 17 residues. Germline CDR1 is LNHNV and CDR2 is YYDKDF (reference sequence). CDR3 DNA sequence: TGTGCCACCAGCAGAGATGGGGGGAAGCATCCCAGGGGGACCCAGTACTTC. Translation gives CATSRDGGKHPRGTQYF.

This clonotype was counted a few times. V gene TRBV7-2 combines with J gene TRBJ2-7; D is possibly TRBD2 (5 bases). Germline V gives CDR1 SGHTA, CDR2 FQGNSA. V was shortened by 2 bases and J by 0 bases, with 11 bases between the two germline ends. This CDR3 spans 15 amino acids. The CDR3 nucleotides are TGTGCCAGCAGCTTACTGGACTGGGGCTCCTACGAGCAGTACTTC. It yields the protein CASSLLDWGSYEQYF.

The chain couples TRBV3-1 to TRBJ2-7, with D possibly matching TRBD1 (6 bases). The CDR3 is made up of 15 amino acids. Per germline, CDR1 LGHDT and CDR2 YNNKEL (reference sequence). The V gene lost 1 base and the J gene lost 7 bases, with 17 bases spanning the gap. The CDR3 DNA is TGTGCCAGCAGCCAAGGGGTGAGACAGGCGAAGGAGCAGTACTTC. Translating it yields CASSQGVRQAKEQYF.

This clonotype has more than one count but fewer than ten. This chain uses TRBV5-1 with TRBJ2-5; 11 nucleotides match TRBD1. There are 20 residues in the CDR3. Per germline, CDR1 SGHRS and CDR2 YFSETQ. V lost 0 bases and J lost 0; bases outside the gene matches: 13. The CDR3 nucleotides read TGCGCCAGCAGCTTGGGATTGGACAGGGGGCTAGCGGGATACCAAGAGACCCAGTACTTC. Its protein is CASSLGLDRGLAGYQETQYF.